Listed below are T cell receptor beta chains from one sample, sequenced in a study of T cells after yellow fever vaccination. TCRdb re-called the 5' RACE reads through MiXCR, storing one row per CDR3 protein. The sample lists over 110,000 distinct CDR3 sequences, less than 9.5% occurring once. The sequences come from CD4+ T cells sorted from PBMCs, collected 5 days after the yellow fever booster vaccination. Receptors were obtained from a man aged 30 to 45 who received the YFV17D yellow fever vaccine. The CDR3 runs from the conserved cysteine through the conserved F or W. The order of the fields is clone size, CDR3 length, D gene, J gene, V gene, CDR3 protein, CDR3 DNA. A D gene is named only where the DNA matches it firmly. Clone sizes are shown as how often the clone was seen (once, few, many) or a class if it is expanded.

clone size: many
CDR3 length: 13
D gene: .
J gene: TRBJ1-3
V gene: TRBV7-2
CDR3 protein: CASSLSGGNTIYF
CDR3 DNA: TGTGCCAGCAGCTTATCGGGAGGAAACACCATATATTTT

clone size: many
CDR3 length: 15
D gene: TRBD1
J gene: TRBJ1-5
V gene: TRBV6-2/TRBV6-3
CDR3 protein: CASSRGTGHFSPQHF
CDR3 DNA: TGTGCCAGCAGTAGGGGGACAGGGCATTTTTCGCCCCAGCATTTT

clone size: many
CDR3 length: 15
D gene: TRBD2
J gene: TRBJ2-7
V gene: TRBV6-5
CDR3 protein: CASSFYPGGRREQYF
CDR3 DNA: TGTGCCAGCAGTTTTTACCCGGGAGGGAGACGGGAGCAGTACTTC

clone size: many
CDR3 length: 13
D gene: TRBD1
J gene: TRBJ2-7
V gene: TRBV5-1
CDR3 protein: CASQSGQGYEQYF
CDR3 DNA: TGCGCCAGCCAGAGTGGACAGGGTTATGAGCAGTACTTC

clone size: many
CDR3 length: 12
D gene: .
J gene: TRBJ2-2
V gene: TRBV7-3
CDR3 protein: CASSSGAGELFF
CDR3 DNA: TGTGCCAGCAGCTCAGGGGCCGGGGAGCTGTTTTTT

clone size: many
CDR3 length: 16
D gene: TRBD2
J gene: TRBJ2-2
V gene: TRBV20-1
CDR3 protein: CSAPGLAGRGTGELFF
CDR3 DNA: TGCAGTGCACCGGGACTAGCGGGTCGGGGAACCGGGGAGCTGTTTTTT

clone size: many
CDR3 length: 15
D gene: .
J gene: TRBJ2-2
V gene: TRBV29-1
CDR3 protein: CSVKPGPLDTGELFF
CDR3 DNA: TGCAGCGTTAAACCGGGACCCTTGGACACCGGGGAGCTGTTTTTT

clone size: many
CDR3 length: 15
D gene: TRBD2
J gene: TRBJ2-1
V gene: TRBV5-1
CDR3 protein: CASSHSGRAYNEQFF
CDR3 DNA: TGCGCCAGCAGTCATAGCGGGAGGGCCTACAATGAGCAGTTCTTC

clone size: many
CDR3 length: 14
D gene: TRBD2
J gene: TRBJ2-3
V gene: TRBV7-9
CDR3 protein: CARQASGGTDTQYF
CDR3 DNA: TGTGCCAGACAGGCGAGCGGGGGCACAGATACGCAGTATTTT

clone size: many
CDR3 length: 13
D gene: TRBD2
J gene: TRBJ2-1
V gene: TRBV29-1
CDR3 protein: CSVGLAGVPEQFF
CDR3 DNA: TGCAGCGTTGGACTAGCGGGAGTCCCTGAGCAGTTCTTC

clone size: many
CDR3 length: 12
D gene: .
J gene: TRBJ2-7
V gene: TRBV3-1
CDR3 protein: CASGDGTRQSYF
CDR3 DNA: TGTGCCAGCGGGGACGGGACCAGGCAATCTTACTTC